The clone carrying this T cell receptor (beta chain) was observed once. Here immunoSEQ multiplex PCR was the method, and the copy in TCRdb shows in-frame clones only, minus some. The table has some 30,000 clones, roughly 91% seen once. Autoimmune disease history or systemic immunosuppression led to patient exclusion. Drawing of blood for sampling happened at baseline, at cycle 4 day 1, and at cycle 7 day 1. The sample is drawn from a study of OX40 agonist ivuxolimab in advanced cancers. Looking at the study overall: The dose-escalation group included hepatocellular carcinoma, melanoma, renal cell carcinoma and head and neck cancer.

Losses at the gene ends were 4 bases for V and 6 bases for J; bases not matched to a gene: 2. From germline, CDR1 is SGHDT and CDR2 YYEEEE. This CDR3 contains 14 residues. The TCR was taken from an adult with an advanced solid tumor such as melanoma, head and neck, liver or kidney cancer. The material sequenced was CD4+ or CD8+ T cells sorted from blood, taken in a trial of the OX40 agonist ivuxolimab. The chain is built from TRBV5-6 and TRBJ2-1; 12 bases fit TRBD2. CDR3 loop: CASSRGLAGNEQFF. The CDR3 nucleotides are TGTGCCAGCAGCAGGGGACTAGCGGGCAATGAGCAGTTCTTC.